The T cell receptor beta chain under discussion was sequenced for a study of cytomegalovirus exposure and HLA in healthy donors. About the study: An earlier analysis found 100 million or so unique TCR beta sequences from approximately 200 million T cells. Membership in the Caucasian-associated ancestry cluster was found for around 81% of 300 to 400 genotyped donors.

Use of 60 Vbeta and 13 Jbeta primers characterized the PCR. Clones were sequenced by immunoSEQ multiplex PCR, and TCRdb holds only the in-frame ones, with some missing. Of 170,000 or so clones listed, over 70% were seen once; the top ten hold more than 0.4%. As regards this clone: The antigen is undetermined.

The study, taken as a whole, reports: In a later analysis, an Asian-associated ancestry cluster reportedly showed fewer N-insertions than the approximately 610-donor mean.

The receptor was isolated from a woman between 50 and 59 years old in good health and CMV-seronegative. The sample taken for sequencing was PBMCs.

CDR3 sequence (DNA): TGTGCCATCAGTGAGTCAGGCATGCGGGGGATGAACGAGCAGTACTTC. Encoded protein: CAISESGMRGMNEQYF. The V and J genes are TRBV10-3 and TRBJ2-7; 7 positions match TRBD2. The ends lost 0 bases at V and 5 bases at J; junction bases unmatched: 10. There are 16 residues in the CDR3. The V gene's germline CDR1 is ENHRY and CDR2 SYGVKD.